What follows describes a single T cell receptor beta chain. There is no known antigen for this receptor. It has no much larger one-base neighbor in the sample; base qualities were not kept. Deletion took 1 base off V and 5 bases off J, with a span of 11 bases between the germline ends. Per the germline V gene (reference sequence), GTSNPN is the CDR1 and SVGIG is the CDR2. From the cysteine up to the phenylalanine, the CDR3 has a length of 13 residues. CDR3 DNA only is kept here, 39 bases in frame from base 1. The sample belongs to a study of cytomegalovirus exposure and HLA in healthy donors (dated by TCRdb to between 2016 and 2019). About the investigation overall: The 670 or so repertoires of the first cohort and the 110 or so validation repertoires were produced on the same platform, according to a later analysis. The study aimed to test whether cataloging public T cell receptors could reveal signatures of past pathogen exposure. In addition to the first cohort of approximately 650 subjects, a separate validation cohort of 120 different subjects was used. To predict cytomegalovirus infection status, the study brought together high-throughput TCR immunosequencing, statistical association of individual TCRs with disease status, and machine learning.

Library preparation used the immunoSEQ multiplex PCR assay. The published analysis was carried out like this. A statistical classification framework was built for diagnosing cytomegalovirus status from the catalog of TCR beta chain sequences. Held by TCRdb, this immuneACCESS table contains in-frame sequences only and omits some clones. Under half of the omission traces to an unresolved V gene where checked; the cause of the rest is unknown. The V and J calls and the clone size are those of that table, but D and trimming were determined from the DNA. This sample lists 150,000 to 200,000 clones; less than 90% were detected once. The top ten hold roughly 5.8% of the sample. The donors were included in the validation cohort of 120 subjects, a group kept apart from the roughly 610-subject first cohort. What the work shows at the level of the full study, not this receptor alone: The classifier was reported to diagnose cytomegalovirus status with high specificity and sensitivity in both the original and validation cohorts. Across donors, most TCR sequences were observed very rarely, whereas some public TCRs were present in many individuals. In the study, about 150 TCR beta chains were listed as associated with cytomegalovirus. In vitro tests confirmed that a few of the cytomegalovirus-associated TCR beta chains recognize cytomegalovirus antigens. In a later analysis, TCRs clustered in the first cohort were found to also tend to co-occur in the roughly 130 validation repertoires, with approximately 95% of cluster scores above 0. According to the authors, the approach could potentially be generalized to other disease states and immunological phenotypes. The validation cohort had no HLA typing available for a later analysis, so co-occurrence within that cohort was assessed over all 110 or so repertoires.

Sequenced input: PBMCs. The TCR originated in a woman in her twenties or thirties in good health and CMV-seronegative. The chain was built from TRBV30 and TRBJ1-1, with no confidently assigned D gene. The sequenced DNA: TGTGCCTGGAGTGCAGAGATCCTAACTGAAGCTTTCTTT. Translated, this gives CAWSAEILTEAFF.